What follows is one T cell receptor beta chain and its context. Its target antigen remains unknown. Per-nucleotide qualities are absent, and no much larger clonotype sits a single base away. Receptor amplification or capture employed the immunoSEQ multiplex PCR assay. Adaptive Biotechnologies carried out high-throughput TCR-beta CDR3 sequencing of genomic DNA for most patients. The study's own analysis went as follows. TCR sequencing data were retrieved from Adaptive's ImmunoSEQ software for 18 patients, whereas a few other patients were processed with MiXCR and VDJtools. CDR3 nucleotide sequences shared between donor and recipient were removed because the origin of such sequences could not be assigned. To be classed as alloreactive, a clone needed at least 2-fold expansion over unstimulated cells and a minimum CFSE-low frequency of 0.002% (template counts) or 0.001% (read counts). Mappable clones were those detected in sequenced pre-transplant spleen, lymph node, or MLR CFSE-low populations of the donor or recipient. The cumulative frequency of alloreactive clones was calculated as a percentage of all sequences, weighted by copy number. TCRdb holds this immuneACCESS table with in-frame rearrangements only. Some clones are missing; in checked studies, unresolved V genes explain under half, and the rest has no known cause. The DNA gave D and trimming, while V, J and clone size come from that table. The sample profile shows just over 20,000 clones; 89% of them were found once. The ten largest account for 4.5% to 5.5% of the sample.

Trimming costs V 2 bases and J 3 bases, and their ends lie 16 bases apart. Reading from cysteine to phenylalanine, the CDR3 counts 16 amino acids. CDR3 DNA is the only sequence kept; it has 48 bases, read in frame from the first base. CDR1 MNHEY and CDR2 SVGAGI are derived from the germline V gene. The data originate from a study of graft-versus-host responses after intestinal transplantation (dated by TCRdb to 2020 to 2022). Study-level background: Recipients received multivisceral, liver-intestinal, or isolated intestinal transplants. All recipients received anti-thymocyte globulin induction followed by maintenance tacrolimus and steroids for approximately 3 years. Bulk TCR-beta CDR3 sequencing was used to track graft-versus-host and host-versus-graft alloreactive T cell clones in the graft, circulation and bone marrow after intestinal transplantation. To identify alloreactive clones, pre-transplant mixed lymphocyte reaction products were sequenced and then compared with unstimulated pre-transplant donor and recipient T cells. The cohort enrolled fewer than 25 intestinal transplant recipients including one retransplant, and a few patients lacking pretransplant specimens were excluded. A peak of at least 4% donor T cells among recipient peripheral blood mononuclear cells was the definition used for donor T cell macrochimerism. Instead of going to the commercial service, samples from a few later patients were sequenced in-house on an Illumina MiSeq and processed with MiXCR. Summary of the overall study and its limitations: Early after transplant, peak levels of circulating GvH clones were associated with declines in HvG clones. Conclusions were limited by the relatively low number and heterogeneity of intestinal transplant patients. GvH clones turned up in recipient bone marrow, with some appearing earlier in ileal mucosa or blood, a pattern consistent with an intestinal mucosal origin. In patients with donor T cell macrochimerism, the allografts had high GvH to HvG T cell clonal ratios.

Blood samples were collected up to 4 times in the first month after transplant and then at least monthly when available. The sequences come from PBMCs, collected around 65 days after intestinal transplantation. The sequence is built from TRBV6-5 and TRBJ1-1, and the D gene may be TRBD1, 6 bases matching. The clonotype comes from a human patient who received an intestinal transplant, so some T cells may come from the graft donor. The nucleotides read TGTGCCAGCAGTTACCTACTGGGCAGGGGAGACACTGAAGCTTTCTTT. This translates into CASSYLLGRGDTEAFF.